The clone carrying this T cell receptor (beta chain) was counted only a few times. The target antigen is unknown. This table comes from immunoSEQ multiplex PCR, and its TCRdb copy is limited to in-frame clones, with some not included. The sample records 550,000 to 850,000 clones, roughly 70% being singletons. The sample originates from a study of shared clonotypes between healthy human individuals. Whole-study findings and limits: Measured sharing among donors was expected to vary with sequencing depth.

The CDR3 runs 15 residues. Germline-derived CDR1 and CDR2 are SQVTM and ANQGSEA. With V trimmed by 6 bases and J by 0 bases, 7 bases remained unmatched. Sequenced input: memory CD4+ T cells sorted from blood. Subset: CD45RA-negative fraction. The sequence was obtained from a woman in her 30s in good health. The chain employs TRBV29-1 and TRBJ1-4, with TRBD1 matching over 7 bases. The CDR3 nucleotides are TGCAGCGTCGCAAAAGGACAGGCAACTAATGAAAAACTGTTTTTT. Protein: CSVAKGQATNEKLFF.